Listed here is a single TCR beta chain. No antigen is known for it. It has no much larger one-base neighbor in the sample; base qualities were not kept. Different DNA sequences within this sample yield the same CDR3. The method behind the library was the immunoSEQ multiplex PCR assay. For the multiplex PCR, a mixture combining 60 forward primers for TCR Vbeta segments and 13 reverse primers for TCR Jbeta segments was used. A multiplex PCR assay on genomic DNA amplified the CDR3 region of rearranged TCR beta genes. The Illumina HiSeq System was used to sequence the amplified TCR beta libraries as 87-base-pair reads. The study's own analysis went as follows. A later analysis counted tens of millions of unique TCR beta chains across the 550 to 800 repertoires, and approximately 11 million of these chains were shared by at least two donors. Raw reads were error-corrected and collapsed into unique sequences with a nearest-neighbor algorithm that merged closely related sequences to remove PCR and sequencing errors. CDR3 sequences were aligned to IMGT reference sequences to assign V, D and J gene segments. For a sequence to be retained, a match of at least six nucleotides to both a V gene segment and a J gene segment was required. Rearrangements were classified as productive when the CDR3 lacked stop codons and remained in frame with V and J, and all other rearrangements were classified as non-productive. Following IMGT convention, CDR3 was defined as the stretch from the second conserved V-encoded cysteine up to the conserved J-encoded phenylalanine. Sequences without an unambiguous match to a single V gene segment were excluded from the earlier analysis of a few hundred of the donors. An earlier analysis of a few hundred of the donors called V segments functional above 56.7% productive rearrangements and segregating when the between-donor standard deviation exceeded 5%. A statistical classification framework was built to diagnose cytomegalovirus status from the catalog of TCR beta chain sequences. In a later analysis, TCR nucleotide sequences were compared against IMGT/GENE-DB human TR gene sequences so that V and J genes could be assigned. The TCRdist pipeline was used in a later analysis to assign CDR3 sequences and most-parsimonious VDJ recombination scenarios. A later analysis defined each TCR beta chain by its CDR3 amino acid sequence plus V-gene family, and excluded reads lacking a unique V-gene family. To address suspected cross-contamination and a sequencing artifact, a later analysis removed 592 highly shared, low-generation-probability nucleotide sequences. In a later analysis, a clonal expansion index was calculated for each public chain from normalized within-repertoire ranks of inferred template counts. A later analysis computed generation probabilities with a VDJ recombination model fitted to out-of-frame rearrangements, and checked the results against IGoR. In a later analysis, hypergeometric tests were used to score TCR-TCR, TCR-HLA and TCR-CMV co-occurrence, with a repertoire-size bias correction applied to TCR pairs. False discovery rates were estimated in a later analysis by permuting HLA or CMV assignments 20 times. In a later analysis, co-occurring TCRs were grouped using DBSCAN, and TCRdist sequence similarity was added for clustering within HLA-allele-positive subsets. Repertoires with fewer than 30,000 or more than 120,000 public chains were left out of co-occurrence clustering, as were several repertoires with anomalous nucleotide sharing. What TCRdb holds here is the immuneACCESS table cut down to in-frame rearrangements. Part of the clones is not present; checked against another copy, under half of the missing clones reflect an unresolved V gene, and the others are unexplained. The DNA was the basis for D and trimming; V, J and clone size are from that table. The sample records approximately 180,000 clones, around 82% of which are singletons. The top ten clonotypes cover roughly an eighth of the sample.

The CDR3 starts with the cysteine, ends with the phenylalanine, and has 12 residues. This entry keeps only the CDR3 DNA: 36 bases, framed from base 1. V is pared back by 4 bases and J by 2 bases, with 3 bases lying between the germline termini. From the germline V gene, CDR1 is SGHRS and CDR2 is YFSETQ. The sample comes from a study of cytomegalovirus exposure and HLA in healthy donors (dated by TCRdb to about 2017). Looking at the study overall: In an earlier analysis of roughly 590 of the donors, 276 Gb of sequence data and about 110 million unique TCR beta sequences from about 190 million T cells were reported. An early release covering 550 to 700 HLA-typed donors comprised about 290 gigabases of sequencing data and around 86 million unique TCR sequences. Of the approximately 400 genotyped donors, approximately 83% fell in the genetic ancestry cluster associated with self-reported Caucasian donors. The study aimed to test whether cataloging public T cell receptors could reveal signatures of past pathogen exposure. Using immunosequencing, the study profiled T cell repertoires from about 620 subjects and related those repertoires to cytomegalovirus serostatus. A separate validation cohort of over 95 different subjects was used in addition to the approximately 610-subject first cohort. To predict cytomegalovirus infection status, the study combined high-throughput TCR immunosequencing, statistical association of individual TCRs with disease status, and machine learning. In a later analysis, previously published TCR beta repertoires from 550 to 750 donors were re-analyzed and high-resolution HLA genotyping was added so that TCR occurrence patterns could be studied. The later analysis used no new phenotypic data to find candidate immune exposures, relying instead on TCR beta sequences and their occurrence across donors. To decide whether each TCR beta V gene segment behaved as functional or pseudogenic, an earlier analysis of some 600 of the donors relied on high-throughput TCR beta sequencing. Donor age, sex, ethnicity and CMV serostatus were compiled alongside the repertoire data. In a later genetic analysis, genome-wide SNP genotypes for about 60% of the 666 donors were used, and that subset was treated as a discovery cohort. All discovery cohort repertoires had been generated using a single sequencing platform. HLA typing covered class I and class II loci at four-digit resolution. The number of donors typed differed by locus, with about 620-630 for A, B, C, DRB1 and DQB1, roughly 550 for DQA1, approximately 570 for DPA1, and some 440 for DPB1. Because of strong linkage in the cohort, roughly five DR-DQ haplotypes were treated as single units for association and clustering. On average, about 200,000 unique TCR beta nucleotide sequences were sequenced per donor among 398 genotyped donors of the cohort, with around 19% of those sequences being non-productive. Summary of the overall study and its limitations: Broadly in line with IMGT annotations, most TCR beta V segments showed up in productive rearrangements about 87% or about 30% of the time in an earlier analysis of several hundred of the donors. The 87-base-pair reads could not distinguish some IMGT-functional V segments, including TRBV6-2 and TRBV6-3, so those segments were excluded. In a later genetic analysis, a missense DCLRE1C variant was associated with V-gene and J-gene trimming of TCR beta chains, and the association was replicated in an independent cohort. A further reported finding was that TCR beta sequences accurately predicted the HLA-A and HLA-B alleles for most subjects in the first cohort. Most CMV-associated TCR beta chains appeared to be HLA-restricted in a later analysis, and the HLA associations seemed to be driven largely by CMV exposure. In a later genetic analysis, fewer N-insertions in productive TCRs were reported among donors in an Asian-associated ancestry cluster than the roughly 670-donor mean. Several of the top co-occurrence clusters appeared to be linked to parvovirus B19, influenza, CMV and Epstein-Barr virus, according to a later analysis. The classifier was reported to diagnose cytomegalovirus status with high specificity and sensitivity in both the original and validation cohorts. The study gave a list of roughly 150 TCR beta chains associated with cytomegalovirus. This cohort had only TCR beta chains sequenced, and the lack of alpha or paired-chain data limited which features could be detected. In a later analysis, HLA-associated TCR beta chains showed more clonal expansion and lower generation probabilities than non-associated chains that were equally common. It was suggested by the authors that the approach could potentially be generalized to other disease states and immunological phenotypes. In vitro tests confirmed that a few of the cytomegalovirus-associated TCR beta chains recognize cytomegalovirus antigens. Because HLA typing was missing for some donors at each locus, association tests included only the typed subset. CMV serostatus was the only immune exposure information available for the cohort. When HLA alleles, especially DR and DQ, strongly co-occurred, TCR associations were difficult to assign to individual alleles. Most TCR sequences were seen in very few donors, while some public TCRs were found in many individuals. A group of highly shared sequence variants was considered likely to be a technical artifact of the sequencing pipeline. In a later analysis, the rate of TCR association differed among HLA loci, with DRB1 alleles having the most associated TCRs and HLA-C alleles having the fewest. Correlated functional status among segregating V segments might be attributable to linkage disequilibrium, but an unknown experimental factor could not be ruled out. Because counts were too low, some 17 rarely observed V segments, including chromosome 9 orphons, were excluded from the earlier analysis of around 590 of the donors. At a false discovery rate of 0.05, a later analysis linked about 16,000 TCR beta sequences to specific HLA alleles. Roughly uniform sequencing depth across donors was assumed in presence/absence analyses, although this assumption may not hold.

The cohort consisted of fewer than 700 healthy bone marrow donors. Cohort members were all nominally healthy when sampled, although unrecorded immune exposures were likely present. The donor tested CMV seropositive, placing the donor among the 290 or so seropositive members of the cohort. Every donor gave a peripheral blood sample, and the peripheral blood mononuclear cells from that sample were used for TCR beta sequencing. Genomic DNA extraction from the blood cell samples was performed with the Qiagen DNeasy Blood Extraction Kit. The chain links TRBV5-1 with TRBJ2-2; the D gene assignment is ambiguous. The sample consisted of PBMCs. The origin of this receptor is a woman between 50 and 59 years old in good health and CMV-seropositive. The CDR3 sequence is CASSLNTGELFF. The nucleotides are TGCGCCAGCAGCCTAAACACCGGGGAGCTGTTTTTT. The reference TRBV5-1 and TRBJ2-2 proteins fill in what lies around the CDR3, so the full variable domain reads KAGVTQTPRYLIKTRGQQVTLSCSPISGHRSVSWYQQTPGQGLQFLFEYFSETQRNKGNFPGRFSGRQFSNSRSEMNVSTLELGDSALYLCASSLNTGELFFGEGSRLTVL.